One sample yielded the 9 T cell receptor beta chains listed below, sequenced in a study of blood T cell repertoires in COVID-19 (dated by TCRdb to about 2020). Libraries were made using the immunoSEQ multiplex PCR assay. TCRdb re-hosts the immuneACCESS table, in-frame sequences only. Its copies lack some clones; in the studies checked, an unresolved V gene accounts for under half of them, and the cause for the rest is not known. The sample yields 20,000 to 25,000 clones; around nine tenths were counted once. Clones ranked in the top ten supply over 8.5% of the sample. The sequenced material came from peripheral blood. The source is a human donor in a cohort sampled during active COVID-19. The donor label of this sample is uncertain.

This rearrangement joins TRBV5-1 to TRBJ2-1, with 8 bases that match TRBD2. V dropped 6 bases and J dropped 5; count of bases not matched to a gene: 10. CDR1 is SGHRS, CDR2 YFSETQ, per germline. This CDR3 region has 15 residues. The CDR3 protein is CASTNGLAGNNEQFF. In DNA form, the CDR3 reads TGCGCCAGCACCAATGGCCTAGCGGGTAACAATGAGCAGTTCTTC.

V gene TRBV12-3 or TRBV12-4 combines with J gene TRBJ1-1; D might be TRBD1 (6 bases). The CDR3 covers 13 residues. Trimming stripped 8 bases from V and 1 base from J, with 11 bases between. The CDR3 reads CASGRGENTEAFF. In nucleotides, the CDR3 is TGTGCCAGCGGGAGGGGGGAGAACACTGAAGCTTTCTTT.

This sequence joins TRBV19 and TRBJ1-1; weak D call: TRBD1 (6 bases). This CDR3 has 14 residues. Trimming took 6 bases from V and 6 from J, leaving 17 bases between them. Germline V gene lookup returns CDR1 LNHDA and CDR2 SQIVND (reference sequence). In DNA, the CDR3 is TGTGCCAGTAGCTATACAGGGAGTCAGGCTGAAGCTTTCTTT. It encodes CASSYTGSQAEAFF. Filled out from reference TRBV19 and TRBJ1-1, the complete variable domain reads DGGITQSPKYLFRKEGQNVTLSCEQNLNHDAMYWYRQDPGQGLRLIYYSQIVNDFQKGDIAEGYSVSREKKESFPLTVTSAQKNPTAFYLCASSYTGSQAEAFFGQGTRLTVV.

The chain combines TRBV21-1 with TRBJ2-1; the tabulated D call, TRBD2, remains unverified against the DNA. TRBV21-1 is shown as a pseudogene. The CDR3 spans 17 residues. CDR3 residues: CANHQRTSGSRDNEQFF. The DNA of the CDR3 is TGTGCCAACCACCAACGGACTAGCGGGAGTAGAGACAATGAGCAGTTCTTC.

The J gene is TRBJ1-3, the V gene TRBV9; 8 bases are shared with TRBD1. The CDR3 covers 14 residues. Per the germline V gene, CDR1 is SGDLS and CDR2 is YYNGEE. V dropped 7 bases and J dropped 8; count of bases not matched to a gene: 11. The CDR3 region is CASGSDRGSDTIYF. Written as DNA, the CDR3 is TGTGCCAGCGGCTCCGACAGGGGATCGGACACCATATATTTT.

The V gene is TRBV29-1, the J gene TRBJ2-1; D possibly corresponds to TRBD1 (6 bases). The germline gives CDR1 SQVTM, CDR2 ANQGSEA. Between the trimmed V and J ends, which lost 2 bases and 7 bases, there was a span of 9 bases. This CDR3 is built from 12 residues. The CDR3 DNA follows: TGCAGCGTTGAACTACAGGGTAATGAGCAGTTCTTC. This encodes CSVELQGNEQFF.

The gene calls are TRBV5-1 and TRBJ2-3; 7 bases agree with TRBD2. CDR3 length: 15 residues. Germline V gene lookup returns CDR1 SGHRS and CDR2 YFSETQ. After removal of 1 base from V and 0 bases from J, the junction contained 2 bases not matched to a gene. CDR3 sequence reads: CASSLREGSTDTQYF. CDR3 in DNA: TGCGCCAGCAGCTTGAGGGAGGGGAGCACAGATACGCAGTATTTT.

J is TRBJ2-2 and V is TRBV18, with no clear D. From germline, CDR1 is KGHSH and CDR2 LQKENI. The CDR3 extends over 14 amino acids. V lost 3 bases, J lost 5 bases, and 10 bases lay in between. Here the CDR3 DNA reads TGTGCCAGCTCACCCGGCACAGTTACCGGGGAGCTGTTTTTT. Translating gives CASSPGTVTGELFF.

V and J are TRBV7-6 and TRBJ2-7; TRBD2 aligns across 16 bases. Germline CDR1 SGHVS, CDR2 FNYEAQ. The CDR3 is made up of 18 amino acids. The trim removed 5 bases at V and 5 bases at J, leaving 12 bases unmatched. CDR3 residues: CASSGSWGLAGGEHEQYF. In nucleotides, the CDR3 is TGTGCCAGCAGCGGTAGCTGGGGACTAGCGGGAGGGGAGCACGAGCAGTACTTC.